Presented here are 21 T cell receptor beta chains from one specimen sequenced in a study of cytomegalovirus exposure and HLA in healthy donors. This table comes from immunoSEQ multiplex PCR, and its TCRdb copy is limited to in-frame clones, with some not included. The table records about 270,000 clones, around 85% of them present only once. The sequencing input was PBMCs. These receptors originate from a woman in her late teens or twenties in good health and CMV-seronegative.

This clone appeared once. V and J are TRBV18 and TRBJ2-5; D possibly corresponds to TRBD1 (6 bases). Germline CDR1 and CDR2: KGHSH and LQKENI. Trimming shortened V by 6 bases and J by 2 bases, and 13 bases separated the two germline ends. The CDR3 covers 14 residues. The CDR3 DNA reads as TGTGCCAGCTCGCCGGGACACCTACAAGAGACCCAGTACTTC. This sequence encodes CASSPGHLQETQYF. The whole variable domain, remainder taken from reference TRBV18 and TRBJ2-5, is NAGVMQNPRHLVRRRGQEARLRCSPMKGHSHVYWYRQLPEEGLKFMVYLQKENIIDESGMPKERFSAEFPKEGPSILRIQQVVRGDSAAYFCASSPGHLQETQYFGPGTRLLVL.

This clone was picked up one time. The chain couples TRBV7-2 to TRBJ1-4, with D possibly matching TRBD1 (6 bases). The CDR3 is 13 residues long. Trimming removed 7 bases at V and 8 bases at J, with 14 bases between. Germline V gene data show CDR1 as SGHTA and CDR2 as FQGNSA. CDR3 loop: CASTRAGGEKLFF. The CDR3 DNA follows: TGTGCCAGCACCCGTGCTGGGGGCGAAAAACTGTTTTTT.

The chain links TRBV27 to TRBJ2-3; the match to TRBD2 covers 8 bases. There are 15 residues in the CDR3. J lost 5 bases, V lost 2 bases, and 6 bases had no gene match. The germline CDR1 and CDR2 sequences are MNHEY and SMNVEV (reference sequence). CDR3 in DNA: TGTGCCAGCAGTTTAGTACTCGGGAGGGGAGATACGCAGTATTTT. Translated: CASSLVLGRGDTQYF.

About this clone: Other DNA sequences in the sample encode the same CDR3. The chain couples TRBV9 to TRBJ1-2, with 9 positions matching TRBD1. After removal of 3 bases from V and 4 bases from J, the junction contained 4 bases not matched to a gene. The germline V gene encodes CDR1 SGDLS and CDR2 YYNGEE. The CDR3 spans 14 residues. CDR3 sequence: CASSAGQGIYGYTF. CDR3 sequence (DNA): TGTGCCAGCAGCGCGGGACAGGGAATCTATGGCTACACCTTC.

The chain uses TRBV6-5 and TRBJ1-4, with D tentatively TRBD1 (5 bases). V was pared by 0 bases and J by 5 bases, with 13 bases between. The CDR3 length is 16 residues. Germline loops: CDR1 MNHEY, CDR2 SVGAGI. CDR3 sequence reads: CASSYSNNRRNEKLFF. CDR3 nucleotide sequence: TGTGCCAGCAGTTACTCGAATAACAGGCGAAATGAAAAACTGTTTTTT.

This sequence joins TRBV29-1 and TRBJ1-2; D is undetermined. CDR1 and CDR2 from the germline V gene are SQVTM and ANQGSEA. CDR3 size: 12 residues. V lost 1 base, J lost 7 bases, and 10 bases lay in between. The CDR3 bases are TGCAGCGTTGAAGGCAGACTCCTTGGCTACACCTTC. This translates into CSVEGRLLGYTF.

V and J are TRBV7-8 and TRBJ2-7; 10 nucleotides align to TRBD1. The germline CDR1 and CDR2 sequences are SGHVS and FQNEAQ. This CDR3 is built from 16 residues. Unmatched junction bases numbered 9, after V lost 5 bases and J lost 2 bases. CDR3: CASSSSGTGVPYEQYF. CDR3 DNA: TGTGCCAGCAGCAGTTCCGGGACAGGGGTCCCCTACGAGCAGTACTTC.

Only one count was recorded for this clone. V and J are TRBV5-1 and TRBJ2-1; 10 bases agree with TRBD2. The V gene end was trimmed by 3 bases and the J gene end by 4 bases; junction bases not matched to a gene: 4. Germline lookup yields CDR1 SGHRS and CDR2 YFSETQ. There are 15 residues in the CDR3. The DNA of the CDR3 is TGCGCCAGCAGCTCAACTAGCGGGGCTTACAATGAGCAGTTCTTC. Protein product: CASSSTSGAYNEQFF.

Remarks on this clone: Distinct nucleotide sequences in the sample also encode this CDR3. This chain connects TRBV5-1 to TRBJ2-5, with D tentatively TRBD1 (6 bases). CDR3 size: 13 residues. V was shortened by 4 bases and J by 5 bases, with 12 bases between the two germline ends. The germline CDR1 and CDR2 sequences are SGHRS and YFSETQ. CDR3 region: CASSPGQGETQYF. The CDR3 DNA is TGCGCCAGCAGCCCGGGGCAGGGGGAGACCCAGTACTTC.

This clone was detected only a few times. V usage is TRBV6-5 and J usage is TRBJ2-1; D unclear. The V and J ends lost 1 base and 5 bases respectively, with 9 bases between them. The CDR3 contains 14 residues. Germline CDR1 MNHEY, CDR2 SVGAGI. Here the CDR3 reads CASSYYTADNEQFF. CDR3 in DNA: TGTGCCAGCAGTTACTATACGGCGGACAATGAGCAGTTCTTC.

This clone appeared a single time. The chain uses TRBV9 and TRBJ1-2, with TRBD1 identical over 8 bases. V shed 3 bases, J shed 3 bases, and the junction held 7 bases outside the gene matches. The CDR3 has 15 residues. CDR1 is SGDLS and CDR2 is YYNGEE in the germline V gene. The CDR3 DNA sequence: TGTGCCAGCAGCGCCCGACAGGGGCCCGACTATGGCTACACCTTC. This codes for CASSARQGPDYGYTF.

The chain carries TRBV5-8 and TRBJ2-1, with D tentatively TRBD2 (5 bases). This CDR3 comprises 15 residues. The germline V gene encodes CDR1 SGHTS and CDR2 YDEGEE. V lost 4 bases and J 4 bases, leaving 15 bases between the germline ends. CDR3 in amino acids: CASSIGSAGYNEQFF. Written as DNA, the CDR3 is TGTGCCAGCAGCATTGGGTCTGCGGGTTACAATGAGCAGTTCTTC.

The rearrangement links TRBV6-1 to TRBJ2-3; unclear D gene. Looked up from germline, CDR1 is MNHNS and CDR2 is SASEGT. The CDR3 runs 12 residues. Trimming stripped 4 bases from V and 7 bases from J, with 9 bases between. The CDR3 DNA reads as TGTGCCAGCAGTGGGGCCCCCAATACGCAGTATTTT. It translates to CASSGAPNTQYF.

The chain has TRBV4-3 and TRBJ1-2, with D possibly being TRBD1 (5 bases). The CDR3 extends over 16 amino acids. Germline assignment: CDR1 LGHNA and CDR2 YSLEER. With 0 bases removed from V and 9 bases from J, the gap between germline ends came to 20 bases. The CDR3 bases are TGCGCCAGCAGCCAAGATCCCGGGGGGGAGACATGGAGCTACACCTTC. Its translation is CASSQDPGGETWSYTF.

This chain connects TRBV21-1 to TRBJ2-3; the D call of TRBD1 is as the table states it, not checked on the DNA. TRBV21-1 is flagged as a pseudogene. The CDR3 has 17 residues. CDR3 amino acids: CASSRPGQGSSTDTQYF. Here the CDR3 DNA reads TGTGCCAGCAGCCGCCCGGGACAGGGGTCTAGCACAGATACGCAGTATTTT.

The chain is built from TRBV27 and TRBJ2-3; the match to TRBD1 covers 9 bases. CDR3 length: 15 residues. In germline, CDR1 is MNHEY, CDR2 SMNVEV (reference sequence). Losses at the gene ends were 3 bases for V and 4 bases for J; bases not matched to a gene: 5. In nucleotides, the CDR3 is TGTGCCAGCAGTTTCGGCGACAGGGGGTCAGATACGCAGTATTTT. As protein: CASSFGDRGSDTQYF.

This sequence joins TRBV5-1 and TRBJ1-1; TRBD1 is a possible D gene (6 bases). V lost 1 base and J 2 bases, leaving 21 bases between the germline ends. Germline assignment: CDR1 SGHRS and CDR2 YFSETQ. The CDR3 sequence is 18 residues long. Written as DNA, the CDR3 is TGCGCCAGCAGCTTGCGTCCGGGACACGCGGGAGGTAACACTGAAGCTTTCTTT. It codes for CASSLRPGHAGGNTEAFF. The entire variable domain, with the rest obtained from reference TRBV5-1 and TRBJ1-1, is as follows: KAGVTQTPRYLIKTRGQQVTLSCSPISGHRSVSWYQQTPGQGLQFLFEYFSETQRNKGNFPGRFSGRQFSNSRSEMNVSTLELGDSALYLCASSLRPGHAGGNTEAFFGQGTRLTVV.

V gene TRBV5-1 combines with J gene TRBJ2-1, with 11 bases identical to TRBD2. This CDR3 spans 17 amino acids. Unmatched junction bases numbered 2, after V lost 0 bases and J lost 0 bases. Germline lookup yields CDR1 SGHRS and CDR2 YFSETQ. The CDR3 DNA is TGCGCCAGCAGCTTGGAACTAGCGGGGGCCTCCTACAATGAGCAGTTCTTC. Its translation: CASSLELAGASYNEQFF.

This sequence joins TRBV6-5 and TRBJ1-2; D remains unclear. The germline V gene has CDR1 MNHEY and CDR2 SVGAGI. The CDR3 consists of 12 residues. Trimming stripped 6 bases from V and 6 bases from J, with 11 bases between. CDR3 coding DNA: TGTGCCAGCAGCCGAGGCCCGGATGGCTACACCTTC. As protein: CASSRGPDGYTF.

The J gene is TRBJ1-2, the V gene TRBV29-1; no definite D call. The germline gives CDR1 SQVTM, CDR2 ANQGSEA. The CDR3 runs 17 residues. Trimming took off 6 bases at V and 1 base at J, with 24 bases between the two ends. The CDR3 spells CSVVVRRMSTINYGYTF. The CDR3, as DNA: TGCAGCGTAGTGGTCCGGCGGATGAGCACCATTAACTATGGCTACACCTTC.

This clone occurred a few times. The rearrangement links TRBV2 to TRBJ1-2; TRBD1 might be the D (6 bases). The V gene lost 1 base and the J gene lost 3 bases, with 9 bases spanning the gap. This CDR3 spans 14 amino acids. Germline V gene sequence: CDR1 SNHLY, CDR2 FYNNEI. CDR3: CASSEVGGHYGYTF. The CDR3 DNA reads TGTGCCAGCAGTGAAGTCGGGGGGCACTATGGCTACACCTTC.